What follows is one T cell receptor (beta chain) and its context. The antigen is unknown. The sample belongs to a study of cytomegalovirus exposure and HLA in healthy donors. Study at large: Earlier results showed almost 120 million unique TCR beta sequences derived from approximately 180 million T cells. There were some 380 genotyped donors. Of these, roughly 84% fell in the genetic ancestry cluster associated with self-reported Caucasian donors. General study findings and limits: Later analysis suggested links between common viral pathogens and several top significant clusters. In an earlier analysis, most TCR beta V segments were productive about 87% or about 30% of the time.

Losses at the gene ends were 10 bases for V and 5 bases for J; bases not matched to a gene: 4. Germline V CDR1 and CDR2: MNHNS, SASEGT. The CDR3 runs to 11 residues. PCR was performed using 60 Vbeta and 13 Jbeta primers. Sequenced by immunoSEQ multiplex PCR; TCRdb stores in-frame clones only, minus some. The sample has about 160,000 clones, 80% to 90% seen once. This chain connects TRBV6-1 to TRBJ2-7; TRBD2 matches at 8 bases. The specimen sequenced was PBMCs. The origin of this receptor is a woman in her late teens or twenties in good health and CMV-seronegative. The CDR3 DNA sequence: TGTGCCACCTCGGGGGGGGACGAGCAGTACTTC. It codes for CATSGGDEQYF.